Below, one TCR beta chain is given with its context. Treatment denoted: around 19 received Ad26.COV2.S at low or high dose, single or two shots; a few received placebo; per-sample allocation not given. Each sample was drawn 63 days after the first injection (of vaccine or placebo). Method: immunoSEQ multiplex PCR; TCRdb's copy keeps in-frame clones and lacks some. The data hold around 300,000 clones, with about 90% observed a single time. These data come from a study of Ad26.COV2.S vaccination and SARS-CoV-2 variants. V gave up 3 bases and J gave up 2 bases, with 10 bases separating them. This CDR3 contains 14 residues. Per germline, CDR1 LNHDA and CDR2 SQIVND (reference sequence).

The sequences come from peripheral blood, collected in a trial of Ad26.COV2.S vaccine versus placebo. The source is a person between 18 and 59 years old who received the Ad26.COV2.S COVID-19 vaccine or a placebo. The rearrangement uses TRBV19 and TRBJ1-1, with D uncertain. For the CDR3, the DNA is TGTGCCAGTAGTATGACGGGTGGTAACACTGAAGCTTTCTTT. This gives the protein CASSMTGGNTEAFF. Full variable domain (rest looked up from reference TRBV19 and TRBJ1-1): DGGITQSPKYLFRKEGQNVTLSCEQNLNHDAMYWYRQDPGQGLRLIYYSQIVNDFQKGDIAEGYSVSREKKESFPLTVTSAQKNPTAFYLCASSMTGGNTEAFFGQGTRLTVV.